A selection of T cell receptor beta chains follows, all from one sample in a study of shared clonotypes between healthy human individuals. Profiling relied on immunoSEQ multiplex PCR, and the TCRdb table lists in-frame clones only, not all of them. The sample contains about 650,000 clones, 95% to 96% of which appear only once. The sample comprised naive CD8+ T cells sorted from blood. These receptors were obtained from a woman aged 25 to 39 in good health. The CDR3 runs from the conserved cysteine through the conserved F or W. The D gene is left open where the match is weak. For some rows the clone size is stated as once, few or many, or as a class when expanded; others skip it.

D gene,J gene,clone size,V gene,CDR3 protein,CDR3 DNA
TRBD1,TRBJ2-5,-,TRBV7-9,CASSSDRAQETQYF,TGTGCCAGCAGCTCCGACAGGGCCCAAGAGACCCAGTACTTC
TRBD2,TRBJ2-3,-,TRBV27,CASSPPSGEGYF,TGTGCCAGCAGCCCTCCCTCGGGGGAGGGGTATTTT
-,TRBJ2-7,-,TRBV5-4,CASSLDGRGSYEQYF,TGTGCCAGCAGCTTGGACGGGAGAGGGTCCTACGAGCAGTACTTC
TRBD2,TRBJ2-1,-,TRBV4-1,CASSQRGTSGTNEQFF,TGCGCCAGCAGCCAACGCGGGACTAGCGGGACGAATGAGCAGTTCTTC
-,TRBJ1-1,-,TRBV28,CASSFESGVTEAFF,TGTGCCAGCAGTTTTGAGTCGGGAGTCACTGAAGCTTTCTTT
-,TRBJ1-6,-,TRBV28,CASSFVQDNSPLHF,TGTGCCAGCAGTTTTGTCCAGGATAATTCACCCCTCCACTTT
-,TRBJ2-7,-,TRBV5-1,CASSSGDSYEQYF,TGCGCCAGCAGCTCGGGTGATTCCTACGAGCAGTACTTC
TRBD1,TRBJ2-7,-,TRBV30,CAWSVLGTDYEQYF,TGTGCCTGGAGTGTTTTGGGGACAGACTACGAGCAGTACTTC
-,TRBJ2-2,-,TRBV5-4,CASSLWGEGNTGELFF,TGTGCCAGCAGCTTGTGGGGCGAGGGGAATACCGGGGAGCTGTTTTTT
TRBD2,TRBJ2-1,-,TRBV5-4,CASSGKGLAPSNEQFF,TGTGCCAGCAGCGGAAAGGGACTAGCTCCTTCCAATGAGCAGTTCTTC
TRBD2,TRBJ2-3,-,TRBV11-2,CASSAELAGFTDTQYF,TGTGCCAGCAGCGCCGAACTAGCGGGGTTCACAGATACGCAGTATTTT
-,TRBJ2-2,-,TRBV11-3,CASRSGVTGELFF,TGTGCCAGCAGGTCGGGGGTCACCGGGGAGCTGTTTTTT
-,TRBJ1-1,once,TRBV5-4,CASSHPERLPEAFF,TGTGCCAGCAGCCACCCAGAGAGATTGCCTGAAGCTTTCTTT
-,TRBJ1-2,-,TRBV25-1,CASSEGFNYGYTF,TGTGCCAGCAGTGAGGGATTTAACTATGGCTACACCTTC
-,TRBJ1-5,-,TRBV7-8,CASSFRGNSNQPQHF,TGTGCCAGCAGCTTTCGCGGGAATAGCAATCAGCCCCAGCATTTT
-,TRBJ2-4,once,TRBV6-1,CASSEQGEGVGNIQYF,TGTGCCAGCAGTGAACAAGGCGAGGGGGTGGGGAACATTCAGTACTTC
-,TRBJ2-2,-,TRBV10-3,CAINRDVSGELFF,TGTGCCATCAACAGGGACGTCTCCGGGGAGCTGTTTTTT
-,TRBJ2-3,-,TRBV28,CASRPKAGYTDTQYF,TGTGCCAGCAGACCTAAGGCAGGTTACACAGATACGCAGTATTTT
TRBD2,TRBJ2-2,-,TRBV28,CASSLTSGLGNTGELFF,TGTGCCAGCAGTTTAACTAGCGGATTAGGGAACACCGGGGAGCTGTTTTTT
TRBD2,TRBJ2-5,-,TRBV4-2,CASSQGSGTSGSETQYF,TGTGCCAGCAGCCAAGGATCTGGTACTAGCGGGAGTGAGACCCAGTACTTC
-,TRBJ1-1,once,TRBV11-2,CATGDGSLNTEAFF,TGTGCCACGGGGGACGGTTCTTTGAACACTGAAGCTTTCTTT
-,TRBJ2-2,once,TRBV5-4,CASSASEYVNTGELFF,TGTGCCAGCAGCGCTTCTGAATATGTGAACACCGGGGAGCTGTTTTTT
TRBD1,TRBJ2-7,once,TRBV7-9,CASSPGTGPYEQYF,TGTGCCAGCAGCCCGGGGACAGGACCCTACGAGCAGTACTTC
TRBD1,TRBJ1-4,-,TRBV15,CATSRRDRDNEKLFF,TGTGCCACCAGCCGCCGGGACAGGGATAATGAAAAACTGTTTTTT
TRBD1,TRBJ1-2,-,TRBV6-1,CASIDREDYGYTF,TGTGCCAGCATTGACAGGGAGGACTATGGCTACACCTTC
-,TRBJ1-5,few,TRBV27,CASSSGNQPQHF,TGTGCCAGCAGTTCCGGCAATCAGCCCCAGCATTTT
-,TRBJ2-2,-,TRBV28,CASSLIGTERAGELFF,TGTGCCAGCAGTTTAATTGGGACCGAACGCGCCGGGGAGCTGTTTTTT
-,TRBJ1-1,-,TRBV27,CASWVRTNTEAFF,TGTGCCAGCTGGGTCAGGACGAACACTGAAGCTTTCTTT
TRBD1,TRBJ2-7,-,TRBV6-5,CASSYSTGEFSYEQYF,TGTGCCAGCAGTTACTCCACAGGGGAGTTTTCCTACGAGCAGTACTTC
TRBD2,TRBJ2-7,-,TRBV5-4,CASSLGGSSPEQYF,TGTGCCAGCAGCTTGGGCGGGAGTAGCCCCGAGCAGTACTTC
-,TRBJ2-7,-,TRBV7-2,CASSLHPGQRYEQYF,TGTGCCAGCAGCCTACACCCTGGACAGCGCTACGAGCAGTACTTC
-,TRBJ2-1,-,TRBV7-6,CASSSSPPRRSLANEQFF,TGTGCCAGCAGCTCCTCCCCCCCCCGACGGTCCCTCGCGAATGAGCAGTTCTTC
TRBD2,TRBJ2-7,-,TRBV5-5,CASSLVARGRLAGDDEQYF,TGTGCCAGCAGCTTGGTTGCCAGGGGGCGACTAGCGGGAGACGACGAGCAGTACTTC
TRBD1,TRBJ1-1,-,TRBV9,CASRERGTDEAFF,TGTGCCAGCAGGGAAAGGGGGACAGATGAAGCTTTCTTT
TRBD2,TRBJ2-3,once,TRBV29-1,CSVERENTDTQYF,TGCAGCGTTGAGCGGGAGAACACAGATACGCAGTATTTT
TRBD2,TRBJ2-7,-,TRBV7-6,CASSFLAGAGSSEQYF,TGTGCCAGCAGCTTCCTAGCGGGAGCTGGGTCCTCCGAGCAGTACTTC
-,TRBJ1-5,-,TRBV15,CATSIQGYSNQPQHF,TGTGCCACCAGCATTCAGGGTTATAGCAATCAGCCCCAGCATTTT